This T cell receptor beta chain appears in the sequencing data of a study of glioma-infiltrating T cells after dendritic cell vaccination. Time point defined: after dendritic cell vaccination, including at tumor progression/relapse. J was trimmed by 5 bases and V by 4 bases; bases with no gene match: 6. Looked up from germline, CDR1 is SGDLS and CDR2 is YYNGEE. The CDR3 is 13 residues long. Using immunoSEQ multiplex PCR, the repertoire was profiled, and TCRdb retains in-frame clones only, with some absent. Of 85,000 or so clones listed, roughly 85% were seen once; the top ten hold over 6.5%. The source is a human donor with glioblastoma. V usage is TRBV9 and J usage is TRBJ2-7; 7 bases fit TRBD2. The material was blood, obtained after dendritic cell vaccination. The DNA of the CDR3 is TGTGCCAGCAGCCCGGGGGGAAACCACGAGCAGTACTTC. It codes for CASSPGGNHEQYF.